This TCR beta chain is from a study of shared clonotypes between healthy human individuals. Study-wide points: The study found lower generation probabilities in non-shared clonotypes than in those shared by all four donors. Though the depth was large, rarefaction showed that sorted-subset sequencing was incomplete.

Libraries were prepared by immunoSEQ multiplex PCR; TCRdb keeps only in-frame clonotypes and omits some of them. The repertoire holds millions of clones, with 85% to 95% as singletons. The CDR3 length is 15 residues. Germline CDR1 is SGDLS and CDR2 is YYNGEE. Trimming took 3 bases from V and 2 from J; bases not matched to a gene: 5. As regards this clone: Its antigen is as yet unknown.

Material: naive CD4+ T cells sorted from blood. Documented subset: CD45RA+ positively selected. This chain links TRBV9 with TRBJ2-7; TRBD2 aligns across 10 bases. The source of this sequence is a man between 18 and 35 years old in good health. CDR3 amino acids: CASSEIAGGPYEQYF. In DNA form, the CDR3 reads TGTGCCAGCAGCGAAATAGCGGGGGGCCCCTACGAGCAGTACTTC.